The source of this T cell receptor (beta chain) is a study of blood T cells in healthy people across ages. Study-wide points: PBMCs were not sorted, which prevented a conclusive comparison of naive versus antigen-experienced cells. Across the age range, TCR beta diversity per million T cells fell in a roughly linear way.

With respect to this clonotype: The antigen is unknown.

The CDR3 loop spans 15 amino acids. Trimming took 0 bases from V and 0 from J, leaving 6 bases between them. Germline CDR1 SGHRS, CDR2 YFSETQ. Isolation yielded PBMCs, at least 7 million per sample, in every case. Using a J-beta primer mix together with a sample-barcoded 5' primer, a second PCR was run for roughly 6 to 12 cycles. Via MiXCR, TCRdb re-called the 5' RACE reads, giving one row per CDR3 protein. The data show approximately 700,000 distinct CDR3 sequences, with about 32% seen just once and 15% held by the top ten. The specimen was blood. The chain uses TRBV5-1 and TRBJ2-2, with unresolved D. The receptor comes from an elderly woman in good health. The chain's CDR3 is CASSLDGANTGELFF. The DNA of the CDR3 is TGCGCCAGCAGCTTGGACGGAGCGAACACCGGGGAGCTGTTTTTT.